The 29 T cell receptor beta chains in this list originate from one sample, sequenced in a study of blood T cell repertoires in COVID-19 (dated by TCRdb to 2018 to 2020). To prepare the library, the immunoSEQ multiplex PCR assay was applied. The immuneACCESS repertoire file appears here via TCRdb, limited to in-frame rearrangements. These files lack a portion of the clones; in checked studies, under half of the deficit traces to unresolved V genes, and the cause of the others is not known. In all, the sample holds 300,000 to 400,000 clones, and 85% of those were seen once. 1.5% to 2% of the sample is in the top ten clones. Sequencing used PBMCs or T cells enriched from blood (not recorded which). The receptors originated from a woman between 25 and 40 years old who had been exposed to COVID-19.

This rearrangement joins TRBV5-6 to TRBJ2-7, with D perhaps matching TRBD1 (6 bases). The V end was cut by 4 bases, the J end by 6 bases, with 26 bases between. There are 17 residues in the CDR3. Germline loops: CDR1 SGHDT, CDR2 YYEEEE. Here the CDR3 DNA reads TGTGCCAGCAGCATGATGTCTGGGACGTCTGCCAGGGGCGAGCAGTACTTC. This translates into CASSMMSGTSARGEQYF.

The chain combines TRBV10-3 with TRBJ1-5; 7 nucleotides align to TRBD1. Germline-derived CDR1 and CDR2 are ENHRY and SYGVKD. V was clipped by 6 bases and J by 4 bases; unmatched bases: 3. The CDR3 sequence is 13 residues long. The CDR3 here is CAIRGQDNQPQHF. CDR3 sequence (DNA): TGTGCCATCAGAGGACAGGATAATCAGCCCCAGCATTTT.

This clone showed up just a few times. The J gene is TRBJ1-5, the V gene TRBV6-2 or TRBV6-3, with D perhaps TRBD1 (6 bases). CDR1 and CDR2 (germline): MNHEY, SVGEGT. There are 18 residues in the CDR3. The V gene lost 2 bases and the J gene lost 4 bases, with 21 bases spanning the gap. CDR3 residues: CASSYDPWVGGLNQPQHF. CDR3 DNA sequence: TGTGCCAGCAGTTACGACCCTTGGGTTGGGGGCCTTAATCAGCCCCAGCATTTT.

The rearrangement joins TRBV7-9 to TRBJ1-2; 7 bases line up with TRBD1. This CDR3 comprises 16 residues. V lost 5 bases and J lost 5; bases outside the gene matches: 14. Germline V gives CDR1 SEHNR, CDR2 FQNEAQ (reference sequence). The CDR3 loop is CASSHMLGDSVYGYTF. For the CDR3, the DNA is TGTGCCAGCAGCCATATGTTGGGGGACAGTGTGTATGGCTACACCTTC.

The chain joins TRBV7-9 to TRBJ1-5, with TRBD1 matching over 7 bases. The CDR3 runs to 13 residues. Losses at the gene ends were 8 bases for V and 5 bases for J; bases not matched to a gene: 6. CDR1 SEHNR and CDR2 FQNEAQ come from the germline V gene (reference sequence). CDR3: CASSGTAYQPQHF. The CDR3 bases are TGTGCCAGCTCCGGGACAGCTTATCAGCCCCAGCATTTT.

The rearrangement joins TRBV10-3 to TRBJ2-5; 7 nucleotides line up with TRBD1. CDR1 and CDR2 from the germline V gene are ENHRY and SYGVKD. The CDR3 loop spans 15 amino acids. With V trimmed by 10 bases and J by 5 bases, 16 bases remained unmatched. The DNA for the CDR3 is TGTGCCACGAGTGCCGTAGGGACAGCCGCCGAGACCCAGTACTTC. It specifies CATSAVGTAAETQYF.

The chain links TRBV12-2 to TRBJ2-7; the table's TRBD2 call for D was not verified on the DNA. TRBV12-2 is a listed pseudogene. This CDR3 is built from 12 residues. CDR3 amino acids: CASRLARDEQYF. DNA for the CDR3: TGTGCAAGTCGCTTAGCGCGGGACGAGCAGTACTTC.

CDR3 residues: CASSLGPGYQPQHF. The CDR3 bases are TGTGCCAGCAGCTTAGGTCCAGGGTATCAGCCCCAGCATTTT. The chain is built from TRBV7-9 and TRBJ1-5; D may be TRBD1 (5 bases). Germline values: CDR1 SEHNR, CDR2 FQNEAQ (reference sequence). V was shortened by 1 base and J by 5 bases, with 9 bases between the two germline ends. This CDR3 comprises 14 residues.

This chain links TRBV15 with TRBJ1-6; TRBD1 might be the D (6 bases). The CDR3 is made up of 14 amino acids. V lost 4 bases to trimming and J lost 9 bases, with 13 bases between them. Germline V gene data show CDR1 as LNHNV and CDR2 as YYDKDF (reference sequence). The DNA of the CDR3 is TGTGCCACCAGCATTCGACAGGATACTTCACCCCTCCACTTT. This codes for CATSIRQDTSPLHF.

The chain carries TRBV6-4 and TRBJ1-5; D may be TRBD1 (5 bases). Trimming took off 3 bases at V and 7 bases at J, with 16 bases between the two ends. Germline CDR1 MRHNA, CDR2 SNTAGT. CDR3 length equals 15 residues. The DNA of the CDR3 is TGTGCCAGCAGTGAAATAATAAGGGGCGGCCAGCCCCAGCATTTT. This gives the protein CASSEIIRGGQPQHF.

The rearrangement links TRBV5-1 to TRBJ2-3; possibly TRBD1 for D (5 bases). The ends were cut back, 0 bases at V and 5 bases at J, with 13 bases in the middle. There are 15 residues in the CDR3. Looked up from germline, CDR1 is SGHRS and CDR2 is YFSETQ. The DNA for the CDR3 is TGCGCCAGCAGCTTGGAAGGGGCTAGGGAAGATACGCAGTATTTT. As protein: CASSLEGAREDTQYF.

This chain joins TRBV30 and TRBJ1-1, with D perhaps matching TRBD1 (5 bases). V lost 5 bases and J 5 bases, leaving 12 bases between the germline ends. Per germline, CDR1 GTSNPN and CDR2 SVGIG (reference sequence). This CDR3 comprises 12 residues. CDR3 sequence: CAWSSGGTEAFF. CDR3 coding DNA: TGTGCCTGGTCCTCGGGGGGGACTGAAGCTTTCTTT.

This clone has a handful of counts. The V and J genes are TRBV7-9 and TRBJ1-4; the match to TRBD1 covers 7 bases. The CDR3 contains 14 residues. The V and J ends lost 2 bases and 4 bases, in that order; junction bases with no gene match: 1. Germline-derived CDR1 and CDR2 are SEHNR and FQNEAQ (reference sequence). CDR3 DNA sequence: TGTGCCAGCAGCTTAAGACAGGGTAATGAAAAACTGTTTTTT. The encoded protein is CASSLRQGNEKLFF. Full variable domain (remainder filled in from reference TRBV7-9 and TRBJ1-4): DTGVSQNPRHKITKRGQNVTFRCDPISEHNRLYWYRQTLGQGPEFLTYFQNEAQLEKSRLLSDRFSAERPKGSFSTLEIQRTEQGDSAMYLCASSLRQGNEKLFFGSGTQLSVL.

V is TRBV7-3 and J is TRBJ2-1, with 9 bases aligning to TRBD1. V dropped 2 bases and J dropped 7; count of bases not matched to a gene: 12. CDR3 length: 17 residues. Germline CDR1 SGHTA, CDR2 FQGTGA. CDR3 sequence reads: CASSLFPLQGAGNEQFF. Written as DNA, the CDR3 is TGTGCCAGCAGCTTATTCCCCCTACAGGGGGCAGGAAATGAGCAGTTCTTC.

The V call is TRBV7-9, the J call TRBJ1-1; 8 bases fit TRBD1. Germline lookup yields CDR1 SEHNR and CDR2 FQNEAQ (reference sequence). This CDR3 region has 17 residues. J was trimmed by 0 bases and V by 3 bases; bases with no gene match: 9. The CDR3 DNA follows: TGTGCCAGCAGCTTGGTTACAGGGGGAATCATGAACACTGAAGCTTTCTTT. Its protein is CASSLVTGGIMNTEAFF.

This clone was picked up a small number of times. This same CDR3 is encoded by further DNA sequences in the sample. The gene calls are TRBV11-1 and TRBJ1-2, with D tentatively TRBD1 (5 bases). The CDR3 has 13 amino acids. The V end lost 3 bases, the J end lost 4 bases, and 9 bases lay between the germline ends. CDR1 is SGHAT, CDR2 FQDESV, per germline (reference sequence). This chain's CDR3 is CASSLGGSYGYTF. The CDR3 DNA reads TGTGCCAGCAGCTTGGGGGGTTCCTATGGCTACACCTTC. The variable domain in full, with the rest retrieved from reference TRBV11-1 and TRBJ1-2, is EAEVAQSPRYKITEKSQAVAFWCDPISGHATLYWYRQILGQGPELLVQFQDESVVDDSQLPKDRFSAERLKGVDSTLKIQPAELGDSAMYLCASSLGGSYGYTFGSGTRLTVV.

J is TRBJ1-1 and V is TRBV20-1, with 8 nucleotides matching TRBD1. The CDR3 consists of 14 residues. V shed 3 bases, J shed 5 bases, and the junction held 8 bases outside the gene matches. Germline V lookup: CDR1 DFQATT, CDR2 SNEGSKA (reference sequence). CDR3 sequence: CSASATTGGTEAFF. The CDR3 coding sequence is TGCAGTGCTAGTGCGACAACAGGGGGTACTGAAGCTTTCTTT.

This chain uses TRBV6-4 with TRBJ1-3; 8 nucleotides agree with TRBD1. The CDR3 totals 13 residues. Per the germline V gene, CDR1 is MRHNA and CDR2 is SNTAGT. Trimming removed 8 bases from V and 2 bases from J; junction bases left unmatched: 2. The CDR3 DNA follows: TGTGCCAGCCCGACAGGGGCTGGAAACACCATATATTTT. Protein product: CASPTGAGNTIYF.

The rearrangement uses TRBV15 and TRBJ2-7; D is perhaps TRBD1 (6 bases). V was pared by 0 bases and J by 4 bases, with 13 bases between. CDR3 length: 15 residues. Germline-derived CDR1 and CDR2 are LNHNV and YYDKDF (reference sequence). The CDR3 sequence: CATSRDTQGPYEQYF. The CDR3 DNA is TGTGCCACCAGCAGAGATACCCAGGGGCCTTACGAGCAGTACTTC.

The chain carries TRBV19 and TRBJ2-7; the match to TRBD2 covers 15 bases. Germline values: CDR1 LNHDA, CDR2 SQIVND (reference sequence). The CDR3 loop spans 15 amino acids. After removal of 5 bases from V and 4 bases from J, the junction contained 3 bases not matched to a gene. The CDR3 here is CASSPGLAGGYEQYF. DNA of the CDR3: TGTGCCAGTAGTCCAGGACTAGCGGGAGGGTACGAGCAGTACTTC.

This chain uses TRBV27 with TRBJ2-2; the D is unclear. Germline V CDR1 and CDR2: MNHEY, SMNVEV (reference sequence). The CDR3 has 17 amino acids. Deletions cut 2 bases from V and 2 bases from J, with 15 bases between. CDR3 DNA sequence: TGTGCCAGCAGTTTACACAGAGTCAAGTTAAACACCGGGGAGCTGTTTTTT. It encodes CASSLHRVKLNTGELFF.

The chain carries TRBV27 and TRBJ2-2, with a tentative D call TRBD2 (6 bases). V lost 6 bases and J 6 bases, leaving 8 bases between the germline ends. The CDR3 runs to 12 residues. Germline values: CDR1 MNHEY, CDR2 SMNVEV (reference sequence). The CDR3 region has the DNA TGTGCCAGCAGATCGGGGGCCGGGGAGCTGTTTTTT. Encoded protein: CASRSGAGELFF.

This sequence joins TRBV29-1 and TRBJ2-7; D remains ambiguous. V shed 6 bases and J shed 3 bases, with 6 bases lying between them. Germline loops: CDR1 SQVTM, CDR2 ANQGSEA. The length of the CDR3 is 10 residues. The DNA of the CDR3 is TGCAGCGTAAGAGACTACGAGCAGTACTTC. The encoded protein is CSVRDYEQYF.

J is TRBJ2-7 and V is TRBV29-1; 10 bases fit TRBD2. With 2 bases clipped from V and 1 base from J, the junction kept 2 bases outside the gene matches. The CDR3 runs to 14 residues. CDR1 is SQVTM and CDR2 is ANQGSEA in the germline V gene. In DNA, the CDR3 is TGCAGCGTTGAAAAACTAGCGGGGTCCTACGAGCAGTACTTC. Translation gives CSVEKLAGSYEQYF.

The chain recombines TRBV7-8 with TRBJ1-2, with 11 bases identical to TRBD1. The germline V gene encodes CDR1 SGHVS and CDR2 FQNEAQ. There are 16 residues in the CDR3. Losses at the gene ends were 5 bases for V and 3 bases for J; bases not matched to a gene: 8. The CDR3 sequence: CASSIRTGGDHYGYTF. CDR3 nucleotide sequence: TGTGCCAGCAGCATCAGGACAGGGGGCGACCACTATGGCTACACCTTC.

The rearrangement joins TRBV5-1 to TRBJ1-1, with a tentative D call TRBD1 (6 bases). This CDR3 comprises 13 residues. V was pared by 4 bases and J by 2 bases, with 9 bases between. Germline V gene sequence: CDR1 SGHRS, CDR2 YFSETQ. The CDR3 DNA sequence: TGCGCCAGCAGCGGACAGCCTAACACTGAAGCTTTCTTT. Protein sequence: CASSGQPNTEAFF.

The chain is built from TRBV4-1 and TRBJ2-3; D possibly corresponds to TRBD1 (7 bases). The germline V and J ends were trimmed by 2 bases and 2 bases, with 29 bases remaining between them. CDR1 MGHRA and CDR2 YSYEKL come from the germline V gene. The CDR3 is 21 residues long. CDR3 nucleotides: TGCGCCAGCAGCCAACTCTCCGGCGGGACAGACCTGAGACCAGACACAGATACGCAGTATTTT. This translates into CASSQLSGGTDLRPDTDTQYF.

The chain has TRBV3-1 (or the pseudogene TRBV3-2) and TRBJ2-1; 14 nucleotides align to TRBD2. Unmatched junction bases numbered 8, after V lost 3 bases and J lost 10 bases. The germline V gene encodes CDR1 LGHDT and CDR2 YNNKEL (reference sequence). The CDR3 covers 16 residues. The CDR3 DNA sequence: TGTGCCAGCAGCCACGCCGGGACTAGCGGGAGTAAAGAGCAGTTCTTC. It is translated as CASSHAGTSGSKEQFF.

For the CDR3, the DNA is TGTGCCAGCAGCTTAATAGCTTGGACAGGGGAGTGGGAGCAGTACTTC. This gives the protein CASSLIAWTGEWEQYF. The rearrangement uses TRBV7-8 and TRBJ2-7; 9 bases agree with TRBD1. Trimming removed 2 bases from V and 7 bases from J; junction bases left unmatched: 12. The germline V gene encodes CDR1 SGHVS and CDR2 FQNEAQ. The CDR3 spans 16 residues.